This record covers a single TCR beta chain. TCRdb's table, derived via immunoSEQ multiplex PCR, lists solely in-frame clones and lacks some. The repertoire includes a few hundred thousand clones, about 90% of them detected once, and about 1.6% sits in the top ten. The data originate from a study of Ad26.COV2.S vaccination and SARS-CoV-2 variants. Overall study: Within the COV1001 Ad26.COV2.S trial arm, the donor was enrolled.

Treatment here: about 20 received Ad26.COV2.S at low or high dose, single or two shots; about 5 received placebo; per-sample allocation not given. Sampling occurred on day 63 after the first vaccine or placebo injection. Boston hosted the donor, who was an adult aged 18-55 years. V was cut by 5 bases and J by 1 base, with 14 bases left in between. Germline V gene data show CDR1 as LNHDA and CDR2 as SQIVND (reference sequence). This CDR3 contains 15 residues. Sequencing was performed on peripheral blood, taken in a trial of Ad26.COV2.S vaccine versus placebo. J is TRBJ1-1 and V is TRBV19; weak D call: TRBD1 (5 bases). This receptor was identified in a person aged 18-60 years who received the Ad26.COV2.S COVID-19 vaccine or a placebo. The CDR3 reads CASSPDGTENTEAFF. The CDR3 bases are TGTGCCAGTAGTCCGGACGGGACGGAGAACACTGAAGCTTTCTTT.